The entry below describes one T cell receptor (beta chain). Its antigen is currently unknown. These data come from a study of T cell responses to AZD1222 COVID-19 vaccine. Study-level findings and limits: The study identified only five to seven AZD1222 recipients as seropositive at baseline. The study found vaccine-associated CD4 TCRs spanning spike, dominant at 160-218 and 743-854.

CDR3 length: 14 amino acids. V was clipped by 3 bases and J by 7 bases, with 10 bases between them. The germline V gene has CDR1 KGHSH and CDR2 LQKENI. Clones were sequenced by immunoSEQ multiplex PCR, and TCRdb holds only the in-frame ones, with some missing. The data contain about 68,000 clones, more than 70% of them singletons. The TCR originated in an adult in good health. The material sequenced was peripheral blood, taken on day 0 of AZD1222 vaccination. This chain joins TRBV18 and TRBJ1-6; D not resolved. Here the CDR3 reads CASSPLTQNSPLHF. DNA of the CDR3: TGTGCCAGCTCACCCCTAACACAGAATTCACCCCTCCACTTT.